One and the same sample provided the 10 T cell receptor beta chains below, sequenced in a study of blood T cell repertoires in COVID-19. Sequencing used immunoSEQ multiplex PCR; TCRdb keeps in-frame clones, though not all of them. The sample holds around 160,000 clones, 80% seen once. What was sequenced was PBMCs or T cells enriched from blood (not recorded which). These receptors came from a woman aged 55-75 years who had recovered from COVID-19.

The chain joins TRBV2 to TRBJ2-6, with D unclear. V lost 6 bases, J lost 1 base, and 7 bases lay in between. There are 14 residues in the CDR3. Per the germline V gene, CDR1 is SNHLY and CDR2 is FYNNEI. The CDR3 coding sequence is TGTGCCAGCAGGGGCCCTTCTGGGGCCAACGTCCTGACTTTC. Translated: CASRGPSGANVLTF.

The chain joins TRBV15 to TRBJ1-6; TRBD1 might be the D (5 bases). Deletions cut 3 bases from V and 8 bases from J, with 14 bases between. This CDR3 is built from 15 residues. CDR1 LNHNV and CDR2 YYDKDF come from the germline V gene (reference sequence). The DNA of the CDR3 is TGTGCCACCAGCAGGGGGGGAGGGGAGGATTCACCCCTCCACTTT. Translating it yields CATSRGGGEDSPLHF.

The rearrangement joins TRBV2 to TRBJ1-2; unclear D gene. Deletions cut 6 bases from V and 4 bases from J, with 15 bases between. The CDR3 spans 14 residues. The germline V gene has CDR1 SNHLY and CDR2 FYNNEI. CDR3 bases: TGTGCCAGCAGCTATGACGGAGGCGGCTATGGCTACACCTTC. The encoded protein is CASSYDGGGYGYTF.

This clone showed up just a few times. J is TRBJ1-5 and V is TRBV23-1, with D possibly being TRBD1 (5 bases). TRBV23-1 is labeled an ORF, and its function is uncertain. V lost 3 bases, J lost 3 bases, and 18 bases lay in between. The CDR3 sequence is 17 residues long. Here the CDR3 reads CASSHSETIRVNQPQHF. CDR3 bases: TGCGCCAGCAGTCACTCCGAGACCATCAGGGTCAATCAGCCCCAGCATTTT.

The gene calls are TRBV3-1 (or the pseudogene TRBV3-2) and TRBJ2-3, with no clear D. In germline, CDR1 is LGHDT, CDR2 YNNKEL (reference sequence). This CDR3 is built from 15 residues. Trimming removed 0 bases from V and 4 bases from J, with 11 bases in between. The chain's CDR3 is CASSQDLMAADTQYF. CDR3 sequence (DNA): TGTGCCAGCAGCCAAGATCTTATGGCTGCAGATACGCAGTATTTT.

This sequence joins TRBV18 and TRBJ2-5; TRBD1 matches at 7 bases. Per the germline V gene, CDR1 is KGHSH and CDR2 is LQKENI. The trim removed 2 bases at V and 1 base at J, leaving 7 bases unmatched. This CDR3 contains 16 residues. DNA for the CDR3: TGTGCCAGCTCACCATTTACCGACAGGGCCCAAGAGACCCAGTACTTC. This translates into CASSPFTDRAQETQYF.

The chain is built from TRBV30 and TRBJ1-6; TRBD1 agrees at 10 bases. The CDR3 is 14 amino acids. Trimming removed 5 bases from V and 6 bases from J; junction bases left unmatched: 4. Germline V gene lookup returns CDR1 GTSNPN and CDR2 SVGIG (reference sequence). CDR3 residues: CAWGQGVANSPLHF. CDR3 DNA sequence: TGTGCCTGGGGACAGGGGGTTGCTAATTCACCCCTCCACTTT.

V and J are TRBV3-1 (or the pseudogene TRBV3-2) and TRBJ2-3; D remains unclear. V lost 1 base to trimming and J lost 5 bases, with 7 bases between them. Per germline, CDR1 LGHDT and CDR2 YNNKEL (reference sequence). This CDR3 region has 13 residues. The CDR3 loop reads CASSQAVKDTQYF. The CDR3 region has the DNA TGTGCCAGCAGCCAAGCGGTAAAAGATACGCAGTATTTT.

This clone was found once. V is TRBV18 and J is TRBJ1-2; TRBD1 is a possible D gene (6 bases). Trimming shortened V by 0 bases and J by 4 bases, and 15 bases separated the two germline ends. The CDR3 totals 16 residues. CDR1 and CDR2 (germline): KGHSH, LQKENI. CDR3 sequence (DNA): TGTGCCAGCTCACCACCCATAACAGGGAAGGCCTATGGCTACACCTTC. Protein sequence: CASSPPITGKAYGYTF.

CDR3 bases: TGTGCCAGCAGCTCGGGGGACGGGAAAAACATTCAGTACTTC. Protein sequence: CASSSGDGKNIQYF. The J gene is TRBJ2-4, the V gene TRBV11-2; a weak D match, TRBD2 (6 bases). Trimming left V 4 bases short and J 4 bases short, with 11 bases between. The CDR3 spans 14 residues. Germline V gene lookup returns CDR1 SGHAT and CDR2 FQNNGV.